This entry concerns a single TCR beta chain. These data belong to a study of blood T cell repertoires in COVID-19. Across the study: Both acute and convalescent COVID-19 samples were obtained from the United States, Italy and Spain. PBMCs, B-cell-depleted T cells, or T cells provided the cDNA or gDNA that made up the material.

The V segment lost 4 bases and the J segment 1 base; nucleotides outside the gene matches: 6. Germline lookup yields CDR1 SEHNR and CDR2 FQNEAQ (reference sequence). The CDR3 extends over 15 amino acids. Original processing methods: Reference gene primer amplification gave estimated nucleated cell counts. Only in-frame clones appear in the TCRdb table, and some are missing; sequencing was by immunoSEQ multiplex PCR. V and J calls and clone size come straight from that table; D and trimming were deduced from the DNA. Altogether 85,000 to 120,000 clones are present, about four fifths being singletons, with the ten largest covering 13% to 15%.

The sample comprised peripheral blood. This clonotype was obtained from a woman aged 55-70 years with acute or convalescent COVID-19. The chain links TRBV7-9 to TRBJ1-1; 7 bases are a match to TRBD1. The CDR3 DNA is TGTGCCAGCAGCTACCGACAGGGCTCGAACACTGAAGCTTTCTTT. Amino acid sequence: CASSYRQGSNTEAFF.